The 5 T cell receptor beta chains below come from one sample, sequenced in a study of T cells in Graves' hyperthyroidism and ophthalmopathy (dated by TCRdb to about 2019). Receptor libraries were prepared by multiplex PCR. Sequencing relied on an Illumina HiSeq 2000. The TCR beta CDR3 regions were amplified from the RNA transcripts. For the first round of RT-PCR on the TCR CDR3, the HTBI primer set was used together with the Qiagen OneStep RT-PCR kit. TCRdb reprocessed the public reads (quality trimming at Q25 with fastp, clone calling with MiXCR) and kept in-frame beta chains. Records with the same CDR3 protein are collapsed into one entry carrying the most frequent genes and DNA. This sample gives 650,000 to 700,000 distinct CDR3 sequences in total; 15% to 20% of them show up just once. Clones ranked in the top ten supply 15% to 17% of the sample. Material: blood. The receptors derive from a man aged 50 or older with Graves' hyperthyroidism.

This clonotype was counted ten times or more. V gene TRBV11-2 combines with J gene TRBJ2-3; D remains ambiguous. V lost 0 bases to trimming and J lost 2 bases, with 9 bases between them. This CDR3 has 15 residues. The V gene's germline CDR1 is SGHAT and CDR2 FQNNGV. The CDR3 DNA reads as TGTGCCAGCAGCTTAGACAGGTACCTCACAGATACGCAGTATTTT. It yields the protein CASSLDRYLTDTQYF.

This clonotype was recorded at least ten times. V usage is TRBV7-2 and J usage is TRBJ2-3, with D possibly being TRBD2 (5 bases). This CDR3 is 15 amino acids long. The germline V and J ends were trimmed by 2 bases and 0 bases, with 9 bases remaining between them. The germline gives CDR1 SGHTA, CDR2 FQGNSA. CDR3 DNA sequence: TGTGCCAGCAGCTTAAGGCGGGTTAGCACAGATACGCAGTATTTT. It specifies CASSLRRVSTDTQYF.

The chain carries TRBV7-9 and TRBJ1-2, with D perhaps matching TRBD1 (5 bases). V dropped 5 bases and J dropped 6 bases, with 16 bases sitting between them. Germline V gene sequence: CDR1 SEHNR, CDR2 FQNEAQ (reference sequence). This CDR3 has 14 residues. The CDR3 sequence is CASSPDDRPDGYTF. Here the CDR3 DNA reads TGTGCCAGCAGCCCTGATGACAGACCCGATGGCTACACCTTC.

The sample holds a few counts of this clonotype. The chain couples TRBV19 to TRBJ1-5, with 8 bases lining up with TRBD1. Unmatched junction bases numbered 7, after V lost 6 bases and J lost 6 bases. The germline CDR1 and CDR2 sequences are LNHDA and SQIVND (reference sequence). CDR3 length equals 14 residues. The CDR3 loop reads CASRGGQGSQPQHF. In DNA form, the CDR3 reads TGTGCCAGTAGGGGTGGACAGGGAAGTCAGCCCCAGCATTTT.

Remarks on this clonotype: This may come from a read error, since a much larger clone is one base off. The genes are TRBV28 and TRBJ2-7, with 9 bases identical to TRBD1. V lost 4 bases, J lost 6 bases, and 16 bases stayed unmatched. CDR1 and CDR2 (germline): MDHEN, SYDVKM. The CDR3 loop spans 17 amino acids. CDR3 nucleotides: TGTGCCAGCAGTTCGCCCCCTACCCGGGACAGGGTCAGCGAGCAGTACTTC. Translated: CASSSPPTRDRVSEQYF.